Given below is one T cell receptor (beta chain) in context. The target antigen is unknown. The CDR3 is made up of 14 amino acids. The V end was cut by 3 bases, the J end by 1 base, with 9 bases between. The data were obtained in a study of T cells after yellow fever vaccination. Findings and caveats of the study: Most clones from primary vaccination resurfaced after the booster (about 95% CD4, around 91% CD8).

TCRdb reprocessed the 5' RACE reads with MiXCR, giving one entry per CDR3 protein. The table records 250,000 or so distinct CDR3 sequences, more than 3.5% of them present only once. This sequence was found in a man aged 18 to 30 who received the YFV17D yellow fever vaccine. This rearrangement joins TRBV12-3 or TRBV12-4 to TRBJ1-2; unclear D gene. This specimen was PBMCs, taken 15 days after the yellow fever booster vaccination. Written as DNA, the CDR3 is TGTGCCAGCAGTTTTGGCAGCTTTAACTATGGCTACACCTTC. It encodes CASSFGSFNYGYTF.